Listed here are 18 T cell receptor beta chains from one sample, sequenced in a study of T cell responses to AZD1222 COVID-19 vaccine. Assay: immunoSEQ multiplex PCR; the TCRdb copy retains only in-frame clones and omits some. The top ten hold around 1.2% of the sample, which has approximately 150,000 clones, approximately 91% seen once. The input for sequencing was peripheral blood, taken 28 days after the second AZD1222 dose. These receptors all come from an adult who received the AZD1222 COVID-19 vaccine.

This clone has a single count. The V gene is TRBV6-5, the J gene TRBJ2-1; 13 bases map to TRBD2. CDR1 MNHEY and CDR2 SVGAGI come from the germline V gene. CDR3 length: 15 residues. Losses at the gene ends were 9 bases for V and 2 bases for J; bases not matched to a gene: 4. The CDR3 nucleotides read TGTGCCAGTCGGACTAGCGGGAGTACCTACAATGAGCAGTTCTTC. This translates into CASRTSGSTYNEQFF.

This chain connects TRBV7-9 to TRBJ2-3; D is uncertain. The CDR3 runs 15 residues. V was clipped by 7 bases and J by 0 bases, with 14 bases between them. Germline V CDR1 and CDR2: SEHNR, FQNEAQ (reference sequence). The DNA for the CDR3 is TGTGCCAGCACCCCGACCGGCTATAGCACAGATACGCAGTATTTT. Translating gives CASTPTGYSTDTQYF.

The genes are TRBV3-1 (or the pseudogene TRBV3-2) and TRBJ2-1; D tentatively reads TRBD1 or TRBD2 (5 bases each). Germline V lookup: CDR1 LGHDT, CDR2 YNNKEL (reference sequence). The CDR3 runs 13 residues. Trimming cost V 2 bases and J 13 bases, with 15 bases left between them. This CDR3 reads CASSQTDRDYQFF. In nucleotides, the CDR3 is TGTGCCAGCAGCCAAACTGACAGAGACTATCAGTTCTTC.

V gene TRBV5-5 combines with J gene TRBJ1-2; the D is unclear. CDR1 and CDR2 from the germline V gene are SGHKS and YYEKEE (reference sequence). This CDR3 is 15 amino acids long. Trimming stripped 2 bases from V and 3 bases from J, with 14 bases between. The CDR3 reads CASSFEATPDYGYTF. The CDR3, as DNA: TGTGCCAGCAGCTTCGAGGCCACGCCGGACTATGGCTACACCTTC.

The V gene is TRBV20-1, the J gene TRBJ2-1, with D uncertain. Between the trimmed V and J ends, which lost 3 bases and 10 bases, there was a span of 7 bases. The germline V gene encodes CDR1 DFQATT and CDR2 SNEGSKA (reference sequence). The CDR3 extends over 10 amino acids. As DNA, the CDR3 is TGCAGTGCTAGTTCCAGAGAGCAGTTCTTC. This encodes CSASSREQFF.

The chain couples TRBV27 to TRBJ1-3, with a possible D match to TRBD1 (5 bases). With 8 bases removed from V and 0 bases from J, the gap between germline ends came to 17 bases. The CDR3 runs 16 residues. Germline V gene lookup returns CDR1 MNHEY and CDR2 SMNVEV (reference sequence). This CDR3 reads CASATSTAFSGNTIYF. CDR3 nucleotide sequence: TGTGCCAGCGCAACCTCGACAGCCTTCTCTGGAAACACCATATATTTT.

The rearrangement joins TRBV9 to TRBJ2-3; D remains ambiguous. The CDR3 totals 16 residues. The germline V and J ends were trimmed by 0 bases and 0 bases, with 11 bases remaining between them. The germline CDR1 and CDR2 sequences are SGDLS and YYNGEE. CDR3: CASSVGQAKSTDTQYF. The CDR3 DNA sequence: TGTGCCAGCAGCGTAGGGCAAGCAAAGAGCACAGATACGCAGTATTTT.

A word on this clone: The same CDR3 can be traced to other DNA sequences in this sample. The gene calls are TRBV10-3 and TRBJ2-7; maybe TRBD2 (5 bases). V gave up 0 bases and J gave up 0 bases, with 6 bases separating them. Germline assignment: CDR1 ENHRY and CDR2 SYGVKD. The CDR3 is 14 residues long. The DNA of the CDR3 is TGTGCCATCAGTGAGTCGGGAGACTCCTACGAGCAGTACTTC. Encoded protein: CAISESGDSYEQYF.

V gene TRBV18 combines with J gene TRBJ1-3; the D is unclear. Germline CDR1 KGHSH, CDR2 LQKENI. Trimming cost V 2 bases and J 0 bases, with 8 bases left between them. The CDR3 is made up of 15 amino acids. In DNA, the CDR3 is TGTGCCAGCTCACCATTGGGGAGCTCTGGAAACACCATATATTTT. Its translation is CASSPLGSSGNTIYF.

In its sample, this clone was seen once. Here the CDR3 DNA reads TGTGCCAGCAGCGGACTAGCAGGGCTGGGAGATACGCAGTATTTT. This encodes CASSGLAGLGDTQYF. This chain joins TRBV9 and TRBJ2-3; 7 positions agree with TRBD2. Looked up from germline, CDR1 is SGDLS and CDR2 is YYNGEE. The junction had 9 bases not matched to a gene; V was cut back by 3 bases and J by 5 bases. CDR3 length equals 15 residues.

This clone was recorded once. The chain has TRBV18 and TRBJ2-7, with D unresolved. This CDR3 contains 13 residues. The V end was cut by 3 bases, the J end by 0 bases, with 6 bases between. The germline CDR1 and CDR2 sequences are KGHSH and LQKENI. As DNA, the CDR3 is TGTGCCAGCTCACCGCGCCGCTCCTACGAGCAGTACTTC. Amino acid sequence: CASSPRRSYEQYF.

This sequence joins TRBV9 and TRBJ1-2; 9 positions match TRBD1. Germline V gene sequence: CDR1 SGDLS, CDR2 YYNGEE. V was clipped by 4 bases and J by 13 bases; unmatched bases: 11. The CDR3 is made up of 13 amino acids. The CDR3 coding sequence is TGTGCCAGCAGCAAACCGGGACAGGGACCGCTCACCTTC. Translation: CASSKPGQGPLTF.

V is TRBV7-9 and J is TRBJ2-1; D is possibly TRBD2 (6 bases). Germline-derived CDR1 and CDR2 are SEHNR and FQNEAQ (reference sequence). This CDR3 comprises 15 residues. Trimming shortened V by 3 bases and J by 5 bases, and 14 bases separated the two germline ends. CDR3 DNA sequence: TGTGCCAGCAGCTTCGGGTACCCGGGGGACAATGAGCAGTTCTTC. It specifies CASSFGYPGDNEQFF.

This clone has just one count. This chain joins TRBV28 and TRBJ2-2, with TRBD2 as a possible D gene (6 bases). CDR3 size: 14 residues. Germline V gene lookup returns CDR1 MDHEN and CDR2 SYDVKM. With 7 bases removed from V and 12 bases from J, the gap between germline ends came to 21 bases. DNA of the CDR3: TGTGCCAGCACACCCCCTGGGGGGAATCCCCAGCTGTTTTTT. This translates into CASTPPGGNPQLFF.

V usage is TRBV3-1 (or the pseudogene TRBV3-2) and J usage is TRBJ2-3; TRBD2 aligns across 7 bases. CDR3 size: 14 residues. The V gene's germline CDR1 is LGHDT and CDR2 YNNKEL (reference sequence). The trim removed 3 bases at V and 3 bases at J, leaving 3 bases unmatched. CDR3 bases: TGTGCCAGCAGCCAGGGGGGGGTGACAGATACGCAGTATTTT. It is translated as CASSQGGVTDTQYF.

The chain couples TRBV2 to TRBJ2-7, with 12 bases identical to TRBD2. Germline lookup yields CDR1 SNHLY and CDR2 FYNNEI. The V gene end was trimmed by 3 bases and the J gene end by 2 bases; junction bases not matched to a gene: 2. The CDR3 contains 15 residues. The chain's CDR3 is CASSELAGGPYEQYF. The CDR3 coding sequence is TGTGCCAGCAGTGAGCTAGCGGGAGGGCCCTACGAGCAGTACTTC.

The chain links TRBV5-1 to TRBJ2-7; possibly TRBD1 for D (6 bases). Per germline, CDR1 SGHRS and CDR2 YFSETQ. The CDR3 contains 15 residues. The V gene lost 0 bases and the J gene lost 4 bases, with 14 bases spanning the gap. CDR3 coding DNA: TGCGCCAGCAGCTTGGTGCAGGGGACGCAATACGAGCAGTACTTC. Translation gives CASSLVQGTQYEQYF.

The chain carries TRBV5-1 and TRBJ2-2; 8 bases are a match to TRBD2. Germline CDR1 SGHRS, CDR2 YFSETQ. This CDR3 region has 12 residues. Germline trimming cut 5 bases from V and 6 bases from J; bases unmatched to any gene: 0. The CDR3 DNA reads as TGCGCCAGCAGACTAGCGGCCGGGGAGCTGTTTTTT. This encodes CASRLAAGELFF.